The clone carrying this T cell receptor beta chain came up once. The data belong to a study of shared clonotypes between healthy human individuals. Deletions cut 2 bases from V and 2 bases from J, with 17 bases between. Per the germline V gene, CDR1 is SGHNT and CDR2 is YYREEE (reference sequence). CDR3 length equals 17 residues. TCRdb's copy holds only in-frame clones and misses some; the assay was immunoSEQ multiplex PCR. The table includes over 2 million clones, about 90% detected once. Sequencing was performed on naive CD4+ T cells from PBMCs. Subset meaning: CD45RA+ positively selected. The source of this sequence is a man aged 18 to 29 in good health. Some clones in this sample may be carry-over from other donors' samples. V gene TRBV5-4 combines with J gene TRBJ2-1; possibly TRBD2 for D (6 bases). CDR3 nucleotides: TGTGCCAGCAGCTTACGCCCCCAGGGAGGAACCTACAATGAGCAGTTCTTC. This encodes CASSLRPQGGTYNEQFF.